This T cell receptor beta chain originates from a study of control samples from healthy donors and cancer patients. This CDR3 comprises 14 residues. Trimming took 5 bases from V and 3 from J; bases not matched to a gene: 4. From germline, CDR1 is SGHAT and CDR2 FQNNGV. TCRdb keeps only in-frame clones here, not all; method: immunoSEQ multiplex PCR. The sample includes 20,000 to 30,000 clones, more than 75% of them seen just once. The TCR was taken from a man in his fifties with lung cancer. The V gene is TRBV11-2, the J gene TRBJ2-3; 8 bases are shared with TRBD2. Sequenced sample: PBMCs. In DNA form, the CDR3 reads TGTGCCAGCAGCCGGACTAGCCAGACAGATACGCAGTATTTT. Translating it yields CASSRTSQTDTQYF.